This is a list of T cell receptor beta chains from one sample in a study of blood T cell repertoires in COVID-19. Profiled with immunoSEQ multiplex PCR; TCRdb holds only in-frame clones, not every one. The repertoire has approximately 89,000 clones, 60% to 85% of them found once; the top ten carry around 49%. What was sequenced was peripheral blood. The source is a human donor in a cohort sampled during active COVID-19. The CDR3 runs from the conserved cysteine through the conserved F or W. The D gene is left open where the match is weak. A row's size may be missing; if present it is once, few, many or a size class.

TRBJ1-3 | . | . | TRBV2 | CASSVTGGRNTIYF | TGTGCCAGCAGCGTTACGGGGGGCCGAAACACCATATATTTT
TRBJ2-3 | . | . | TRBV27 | CASSVGLSTDTQYF | TGTGCCAGCAGCGTTGGACTGTCCACAGATACGCAGTATTTT
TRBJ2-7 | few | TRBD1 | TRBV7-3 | CASSLKTGTEQYF | TGTGCCAGCAGCTTAAAGACAGGGACCGAGCAGTACTTC
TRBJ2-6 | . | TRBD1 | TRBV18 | CASSPTGGFGANVLTF | TGTGCCAGCTCACCCACAGGGGGCTTTGGGGCCAACGTCCTGACTTTC
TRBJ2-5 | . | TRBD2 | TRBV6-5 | CASYGSGRETQYF | TGTGCCAGCTACGGGAGCGGGAGGGAGACCCAGTACTTC
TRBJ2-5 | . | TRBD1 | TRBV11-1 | CASSSDRALETQYF | TGTGCCAGCAGCTCGGACAGGGCGCTCGAGACCCAGTACTTC
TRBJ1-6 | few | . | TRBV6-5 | CASSFNRVGSPLHF | TGTGCCAGCAGTTTTAACAGGGTCGGCTCACCCCTCCACTTT
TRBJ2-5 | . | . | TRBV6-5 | CASLSLTADWETQYF | TGTGCCAGCTTATCCTTAACAGCGGACTGGGAGACCCAGTACTTC
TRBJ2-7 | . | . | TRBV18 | CASSPQGYYEQYF | TGTGCCAGCTCACCACAGGGGTACTACGAGCAGTACTTC
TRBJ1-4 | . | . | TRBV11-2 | CASSPQTSLNEKLFF | TGTGCCAGCAGCCCCCAGACATCCTTAAATGAAAAACTGTTTTTT
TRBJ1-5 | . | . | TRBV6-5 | CASSLVPSTQHF | TGTGCCAGCAGTTTAGTCCCGTCGACCCAGCATTTT
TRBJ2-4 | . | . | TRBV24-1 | CATSDSSGAKNIQYF | TGTGCCACCAGTGACTCCAGCGGGGCCAAAAACATTCAGTACTTC
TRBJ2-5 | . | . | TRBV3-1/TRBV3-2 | CASSQDPPSTQYF | TGTGCCAGCAGCCAAGATCCCCCTTCGACCCAGTACTTC
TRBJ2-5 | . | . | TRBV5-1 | CASSPGHSYQETQYF | TGCGCCAGCAGCCCAGGACACAGTTACCAAGAGACCCAGTACTTC
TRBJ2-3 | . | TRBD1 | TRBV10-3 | CAISPGTGSRTDTQYF | TGTGCCATCAGCCCCGGGACAGGTTCTCGCACAGATACGCAGTATTTT
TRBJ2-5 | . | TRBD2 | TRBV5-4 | CASNLAGPAQETQYF | TGTGCCAGCAATTTAGCGGGGCCGGCACAAGAGACCCAGTACTTC
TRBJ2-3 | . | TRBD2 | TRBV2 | CASSRAGGPNTDTQYF | TGTGCCAGCAGCCGAGCGGGAGGGCCCAACACAGATACGCAGTATTTT
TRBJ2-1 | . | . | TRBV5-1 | CASSLGGQGGNNEQFF | TGCGCCAGCAGCTTGGGTGGCCAGGGAGGTAACAATGAGCAGTTCTTC
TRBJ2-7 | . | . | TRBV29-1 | CSVEGQGQSSYEQYF | TGCAGCGTTGAAGGACAAGGCCAAAGCTCCTACGAGCAGTACTTC
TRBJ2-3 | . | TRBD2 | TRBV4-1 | CASSQDWTSGLPTDTQYF | TGCGCCAGCAGCCAAGACTGGACTAGCGGGTTACCCACAGATACGCAGTATTTT
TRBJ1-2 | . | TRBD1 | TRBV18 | CASSHPGQGPLFVTDPFYGYTF | TGTGCCAGCTCACACCCGGGACAGGGCCCACTATTCGTAACGGACCCGTTCTATGGCTACACCTTC
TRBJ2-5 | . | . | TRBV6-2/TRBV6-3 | CASSYDSIGSGNEETQYF | TGTGCCAGCAGTTACGACTCGATAGGTAGCGGTAACGAAGAGACCCAGTACTTC